The subject of this entry is one TCR beta chain. The antigen is undetermined. This CDR3 is 14 amino acids long. Germline assignment: CDR1 SEHNR and CDR2 FQNEAQ (reference sequence). V dropped 5 bases and J dropped 5 bases, with 12 bases sitting between them. Some clones are missing from TCRdb's copy, which holds only in-frame ones; the method was immunoSEQ multiplex PCR. Among tens of thousands of clones listed, less than 90% were seen once. At baseline, cycle 4 day 1, and cycle 7 day 1, blood was sampled. This sample is drawn from a study of OX40 agonist ivuxolimab in advanced cancers. Study-level information: The mean age was about 61 years, ranging from about 20 to 85, with around four fifths of participants male. Study observations and caveats: More expanded clones were seen, on average, in CD8+ T cells than in CD4+. At doses 0.1 to 3.0 mg/kg, CD4+ and CD8+ clones expanded.

This TCR came from an adult with an advanced solid tumor such as melanoma, head and neck, liver or kidney cancer. The source material was CD4+ or CD8+ T cells sorted from blood, sampled in a trial of the OX40 agonist ivuxolimab. The chain employs TRBV7-9 and TRBJ2-2, with D unclear. The CDR3 spells CASSPVARTGELFF. As DNA, the CDR3 is TGTGCCAGCAGCCCCGTGGCGCGAACCGGGGAGCTGTTTTTT.